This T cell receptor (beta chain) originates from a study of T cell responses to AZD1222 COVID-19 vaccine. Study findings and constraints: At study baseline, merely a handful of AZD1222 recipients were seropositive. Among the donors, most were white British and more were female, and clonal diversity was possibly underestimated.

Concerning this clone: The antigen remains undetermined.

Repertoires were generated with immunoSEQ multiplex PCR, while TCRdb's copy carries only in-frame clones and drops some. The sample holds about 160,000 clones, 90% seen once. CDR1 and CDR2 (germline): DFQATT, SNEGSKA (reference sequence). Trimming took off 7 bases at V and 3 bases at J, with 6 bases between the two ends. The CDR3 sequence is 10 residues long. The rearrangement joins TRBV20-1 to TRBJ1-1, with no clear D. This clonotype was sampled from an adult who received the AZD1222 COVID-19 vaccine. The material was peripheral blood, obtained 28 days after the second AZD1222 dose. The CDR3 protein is CSVRHTEAFF. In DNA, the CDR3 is TGCAGTGTCCGTCACACTGAAGCTTTCTTT.